Presented here are 5 T cell receptor beta chains from one specimen sequenced in a study of early T cells in non-severe SARS-CoV-2 infection. Via MiXCR, TCRdb re-called the 5' RACE reads, giving one row per CDR3 protein. The profile covers nearly 90,000 distinct CDR3 sequences, with approximately 15% appearing a single time and approximately 7.5% taken by the ten largest. The sample was whole blood. The receptors derive from an adult who was a healthcare worker with PCR-confirmed SARS-CoV-2 infection or an uninfected control (not recorded which).

This clonotype was counted only a few times. The CDR3 DNA reads as TGTGCCAGTAGTCTACTTGGGGGCAATCAGCCCCAGCATTTT. Its protein product is CASSLLGGNQPQHF. The rearrangement uses TRBV19 and TRBJ1-5; D remains unclear. CDR1 is LNHDA, CDR2 SQIVND, per germline (reference sequence). V shed 5 bases and J shed 2 bases, with 10 bases lying between them. This CDR3 is 14 amino acids long.

The chain is built from TRBV20-1 and TRBJ2-7; D possibly matches TRBD1 or TRBD2 (7 bases each). Looked up from germline, CDR1 is DFQATT and CDR2 is SNEGSKA (reference sequence). CDR3 length equals 15 residues. With 5 bases removed from V and 6 bases from J, the gap between germline ends came to 23 bases. The CDR3 DNA follows: TGCAGTGCTCCCCGGGCCCAGGGGGGGATTAGCGAGCAGTACTTC. Translation gives CSAPRAQGGISEQYF.

The chain is built from TRBV29-1 and TRBJ2-2; D is undetermined. Germline loops: CDR1 SQVTM, CDR2 ANQGSEA. The CDR3 spans 14 residues. The germline V and J ends were trimmed by 1 base and 1 base, with 7 bases remaining between them. In DNA, the CDR3 is TGCAGCGTTGAAGGGCTTTTGAACACCGGGGAGCTGTTTTTT. It is translated as CSVEGLLNTGELFF.

Only a few counts were recorded for this clonotype. The chain recombines TRBV7-3 with TRBJ1-1; a possible D gene is TRBD1 (6 bases). Germline CDR1 and CDR2: SGHTA and FQGTGA. V gave up 6 bases and J gave up 0 bases, with 11 bases separating them. This CDR3 spans 14 amino acids. In nucleotides, the CDR3 is TGTGCCAGCAGTCTTGACAGGCTGAACACTGAAGCTTTCTTT. Its translation is CASSLDRLNTEAFF. The variable domain in full, completed from reference TRBV7-3 and TRBJ1-1, reads GAGVSQTPSNKVTEKGKYVELRCDPISGHTALYWYRQSLGQGPEFLIYFQGTGAADDSGLPNDRFFAVRPEGSVSTLKIQRTERGDSAVYLCASSLDRLNTEAFFGQGTRLTVV.

J is TRBJ1-1 and V is TRBV12-3 or TRBV12-4; TRBD1 aligns across 8 bases. Trimming took 6 bases from V and 5 from J; bases not matched to a gene: 11. CDR3 length: 15 residues. The CDR3, as DNA: TGTGCCAGCAGCCCCTTTACAGGGGGACTTACTGAAGCTTTCTTT. Its protein is CASSPFTGGLTEAFF.